The next 32 T cell receptor beta chains were all read from a single sample in a study of OX40 agonist ivuxolimab in advanced cancers. Sequencing was performed with immunoSEQ multiplex PCR; in TCRdb, only in-frame clones are kept and a portion is missing. The table shows more than 85,000 clones, with around 91% occurring only once. This specimen consisted of CD4+ or CD8+ T cells sorted from blood, obtained in a trial of the OX40 agonist ivuxolimab. These receptors were collected from an adult with an advanced solid tumor such as melanoma, head and neck, liver or kidney cancer.

The chain has TRBV5-1 and TRBJ2-3; D not resolved. This CDR3 has 15 residues. V was trimmed by 4 bases and J by 4 bases, leaving 16 bases between them. From germline, CDR1 is SGHRS and CDR2 YFSETQ. The CDR3 protein is CASSGKASRADTQYF. Written as DNA, the CDR3 is TGCGCCAGCAGCGGGAAGGCCTCCCGGGCAGATACGCAGTATTTT.

This clone is medium-sized (0.01 to 0.1%) in the sample. The gene calls are TRBV7-2 and TRBJ2-7, with 10 bases identical to TRBD2. J lost 7 bases, V lost 4 bases, and 10 bases had no gene match. The CDR3 covers 15 residues. The germline CDR1 and CDR2 sequences are SGHTA and FQGNSA. DNA of the CDR3: TGTGCCAGCAGCTACACCGTGACTAGCGGGCCGGAGCAGTACTTC. It codes for CASSYTVTSGPEQYF.

This clone was picked up a small number of times. The chain links TRBV7-9 to TRBJ2-6; 10 nucleotides agree with TRBD1. After removal of 5 bases from V and 0 bases from J, the junction contained 10 bases not matched to a gene. The CDR3 is made up of 19 amino acids. The germline V gene has CDR1 SEHNR and CDR2 FQNEAQ (reference sequence). The chain's CDR3 is CASSLLGQGDPSGANVLTF. CDR3 nucleotide sequence: TGTGCCAGCAGCCTACTAGGACAGGGGGACCCCTCTGGGGCCAACGTCCTGACTTTC.

V is TRBV12-2 and J is TRBJ1-4. TRBV12-2 is recorded as a pseudogene. The CDR3 loop spans 17 amino acids. CDR3: CASRLARERGPAEKLFF. CDR3 DNA: TGTGCAAGTCGCTTAGCCAGAGAACGGGGGCCAGCAGAAAAACTGTTTTTT.

The V gene is TRBV7-8, the J gene TRBJ1-1, with 10 bases matching TRBD1. Germline V gene sequence: CDR1 SGHVS, CDR2 FQNEAQ. The V segment lost 5 bases and the J segment 4 bases; nucleotides outside the gene matches: 7. This CDR3 spans 15 amino acids. CDR3 in DNA: TGTGCCAGCAGCCGACGGACAGGGGGGAGCACTGAAGCTTTCTTT. Amino acids: CASSRRTGGSTEAFF.

The V call is TRBV27, the J call TRBJ2-2, with 8 bases matching TRBD2. Germline V CDR1 and CDR2: MNHEY, SMNVEV (reference sequence). The CDR3 spans 15 residues. Trimming removed 6 bases from V and 6 bases from J; junction bases left unmatched: 9. The CDR3 here is CASRSGTRQSGELFF. For the CDR3, the DNA is TGTGCCAGCAGATCCGGGACTAGACAATCCGGGGAGCTGTTTTTT.

The chain joins TRBV2 to TRBJ1-4; D perhaps matches TRBD1 (5 bases). The germline gives CDR1 SNHLY, CDR2 FYNNEI. The length of the CDR3 is 15 residues. Trimming pared 2 bases from V and 1 base from J, leaving 8 bases between. The CDR3 is CASSERQITNEKLFF. The CDR3 bases are TGTGCCAGCAGTGAACGACAGATAACTAATGAAAAACTGTTTTTT.

This chain joins TRBV4-2 and TRBJ1-2; 8 bases match TRBD1. Trimming took 2 bases from V and 3 from J; bases not matched to a gene: 5. This CDR3 has 15 residues. Germline lookup yields CDR1 LGHNA and CDR2 YNFKEQ. The CDR3 reads CASSQSSGGHYGYTF. The CDR3 bases are TGTGCCAGCAGCCAATCCTCAGGGGGCCACTATGGCTACACCTTC.

This chain joins TRBV7-2 and TRBJ2-7; 9 bases line up with TRBD1. J was trimmed by 7 bases and V by 1 base; bases with no gene match: 11. CDR1 is SGHTA and CDR2 is FQGNSA in the germline V gene. The CDR3 extends over 16 amino acids. CDR3 protein: CASSLDWDRVLEEQYF. The CDR3 bases are TGTGCCAGCAGCTTAGACTGGGACAGGGTACTTGAGGAGCAGTACTTC.

The J gene is TRBJ2-7, the V gene TRBV19; 12 nucleotides line up with TRBD1. The V gene's germline CDR1 is LNHDA and CDR2 SQIVND (reference sequence). J gave up 4 bases and V 3 bases, and 4 bases lay outside the gene matches. CDR3 length: 15 amino acids. The CDR3 reads CASSISGQGAYEQYF. The CDR3 DNA sequence: TGTGCCAGTAGTATCTCGGGACAGGGGGCTTACGAGCAGTACTTC.

V usage is TRBV4-1 and J usage is TRBJ2-7; TRBD1 is a possible D gene (6 bases). Germline CDR1 and CDR2: MGHRA and YSYEKL. The CDR3 is made up of 12 amino acids. Trimming left V 4 bases short and J 6 bases short, with 10 bases between. CDR3 coding DNA: TGCGCCAGCAGCCCTACAGGGCGCGAGCAGTACTTC. Translation gives CASSPTGREQYF.

This clone was counted a few times. The chain has TRBV4-2 and TRBJ2-2; 7 bases agree with TRBD1. CDR3 length: 17 residues. J lost 3 bases, V lost 4 bases, and 11 bases had no gene match. CDR1 and CDR2 (germline): LGHNA, YNFKEQ. CDR3: CASSLSTGDLYTGELFF. The CDR3 DNA follows: TGTGCCAGCAGCCTTTCAACAGGGGATTTATACACCGGGGAGCTGTTTTTT.

The gene calls are TRBV18 and TRBJ1-1; D is uncertain. CDR1 and CDR2 (germline): KGHSH, LQKENI. There are 13 residues in the CDR3. Between the trimmed V and J ends, which lost 3 bases and 7 bases, there was a span of 12 bases. The CDR3 protein is CASSPLEIGEAFF. The CDR3, as DNA: TGTGCCAGCTCACCCCTCGAAATAGGTGAAGCTTTCTTT.

The chain recombines TRBV11-1 with TRBJ2-1; the D gene could be TRBD1 or TRBD2 (5 bases each). The CDR3 spans 16 residues. Trimming removed 5 bases at V and 5 bases at J, with 19 bases between. Germline loops: CDR1 SGHAT, CDR2 FQDESV (reference sequence). The CDR3 DNA reads as TGTGCCAGCAGCCCTAACCCGGGACCTCCCGACAATGAGCAGTTCTTC. This gives the protein CASSPNPGPPDNEQFF.

The CDR3 sequence: CATSRDLGQGAGTEAFF. In DNA, the CDR3 is TGTGCCACCAGCAGAGATCTGGGACAGGGGGCAGGCACTGAAGCTTTCTTT. V is TRBV15 and J is TRBJ1-1; TRBD1 matches at 12 bases. The CDR3 loop spans 17 amino acids. Germline V CDR1 and CDR2: LNHNV, YYDKDF (reference sequence). With 0 bases clipped from V and 4 bases from J, the junction kept 6 bases outside the gene matches.

V is TRBV10-3 and J is TRBJ1-2, with D unclear. Trimming left V 6 bases short and J 3 bases short, with 20 bases between. There are 16 residues in the CDR3. Germline V gene data show CDR1 as ENHRY and CDR2 as SYGVKD. CDR3 DNA sequence: TGTGCCATCAGCCTGACGGGAAAAGCAAAGTACTATGGCTACACCTTC. It translates to CAISLTGKAKYYGYTF.

This clone was observed once. The chain combines TRBV4-1 with TRBJ2-7; 12 bases line up with TRBD2. The germline CDR1 and CDR2 sequences are MGHRA and YSYEKL. This CDR3 has 16 amino acids. The V gene end was trimmed by 1 base and the J gene end by 7 bases; junction bases not matched to a gene: 8. The CDR3 spells CASSQAGLAGFKEQYF. Here the CDR3 DNA reads TGCGCCAGCAGCCAAGCCGGACTAGCGGGGTTTAAGGAGCAGTACTTC.

This clone was counted once. Distinct nucleotide sequences in the sample also encode this CDR3. The chain is built from TRBV6-1 and TRBJ2-7; weak D call: TRBD2 (6 bases). The V end was cut by 1 base, the J end by 5 bases, with 6 bases between. There are 12 residues in the CDR3. Germline CDR1 reads MNHNS; CDR2 reads SASEGT. CDR3 sequence (DNA): TGTGCCAGCAGTGAAGGCGGGAACGAGCAGTACTTC. Its protein is CASSEGGNEQYF.

The chain recombines TRBV30 with TRBJ2-5; 9 bases fit TRBD1. This CDR3 region has 14 residues. Germline assignment: CDR1 GTSNPN and CDR2 SVGIG (reference sequence). V was pared by 3 bases and J by 5 bases, with 7 bases of the junction left unmatched. The CDR3 DNA sequence: TGTGCCTGGAGCGCGGGGACAGGGTGGGAGACCCAGTACTTC. Translating it yields CAWSAGTGWETQYF. Supplemented by reference TRBV30 and TRBJ2-5, the full variable domain reads SQTIHQWPATLVQPVGSPLSLECTVEGTSNPNLYWYRQAAGRGLQLLFYSVGIGQISSEVPQNLSASRPQDRQFILSSKKLLLSDSGFYLCAWSAGTGWETQYFGPGTRLLVL.

V is TRBV6-4 and J is TRBJ2-1; weak D call: TRBD2 (5 bases). This CDR3 is 16 amino acids long. Germline assignment: CDR1 MRHNA and CDR2 SNTAGT. V lost 0 bases to trimming and J lost 5 bases, with 14 bases between them. The CDR3 DNA follows: TGTGCCAGCAGTGACTCGGCGGGCCCTTCCCACAATGAGCAGTTCTTC. It specifies CASSDSAGPSHNEQFF.

The chain employs TRBV7-9 and TRBJ1-2, with D possibly TRBD1 on 6 matching bases. Trimming removed 0 bases from V and 9 bases from J, with 8 bases in between. The germline gives CDR1 SEHNR, CDR2 FQNEAQ (reference sequence). The CDR3 totals 12 residues. The CDR3 region has the DNA TGTGCCAGCAGCTTAGCACAGGGAAGCTACACCTTC. Amino acids: CASSLAQGSYTF.

A single count supports this clone. The genes are TRBV7-9 and TRBJ2-1; TRBD2 agrees at 13 bases. V trimming: 5 bases; J trimming: 4 bases; junction bases outside the gene matches: 5. CDR3 length: 16 residues. Germline V gene lookup returns CDR1 SEHNR and CDR2 FQNEAQ (reference sequence). CDR3 DNA: TGTGCCAGCAGCGAAGGGACTAGCGGGGAGTACAATGAGCAGTTCTTC. Protein product: CASSEGTSGEYNEQFF.

In nucleotides, the CDR3 is TGTGCCAGCAGTTACTCCCGGACTAGCGGTACGCAGTATTTT. It translates to CASSYSRTSGTQYF. J is TRBJ2-3 and V is TRBV6-5; TRBD2 matches at 10 bases. The length of the CDR3 is 14 residues. Germline V lookup: CDR1 MNHEY, CDR2 SVGAGI. Germline trimming cut 0 bases from V and 8 bases from J; bases unmatched to any gene: 2.

The genes are TRBV5-5 and TRBJ2-7; unclear D gene. Germline CDR1 SGHKS, CDR2 YYEKEE (reference sequence). Trimming shortened V by 0 bases and J by 5 bases, and 12 bases separated the two germline ends. The CDR3 loop spans 14 amino acids. CDR3 sequence (DNA): TGTGCCAGCAGCTTGGACCTACGGACCCACGAGCAGTACTTC. Its translation: CASSLDLRTHEQYF.

The rearrangement joins TRBV9 to TRBJ1-3; D ambiguous. Trimming removed 4 bases from V and 4 bases from J, with 12 bases in between. CDR3 size: 14 residues. Germline V gene lookup returns CDR1 SGDLS and CDR2 YYNGEE. This CDR3 is CASSSSGPGNTIYF. The DNA of the CDR3 is TGTGCCAGCAGCTCCTCCGGGCCCGGAAACACCATATATTTT.

V and J are TRBV29-1 and TRBJ2-3; D possibly uses TRBD1 or TRBD2 (6 bases each). Trimming removed 5 bases at V and 3 bases at J, with 15 bases between. Germline values: CDR1 SQVTM, CDR2 ANQGSEA. The CDR3 covers 14 residues. The CDR3 nucleotides are TGCAGCGTTACGAGGGGGGTAGTGACAGATACGCAGTATTTT. Encoded protein: CSVTRGVVTDTQYF.

The V and J genes are TRBV19 and TRBJ2-1; 7 bases align to TRBD2. The CDR3 sequence is 14 residues long. CDR1 is LNHDA and CDR2 is SQIVND in the germline V gene (reference sequence). V lost 4 bases and J lost 3; bases outside the gene matches: 3. This chain's CDR3 is CASSRPSGYNEQFF. The CDR3, as DNA: TGTGCCAGTAGTAGGCCTAGCGGCTACAATGAGCAGTTCTTC.

This sequence joins TRBV19 and TRBJ2-7; 8 bases match TRBD1. The CDR3 sequence is 15 residues long. Germline V CDR1 and CDR2: LNHDA, SQIVND (reference sequence). Unmatched junction bases numbered 7, after V lost 4 bases and J lost 2 bases. The CDR3 reads CASSTYGTGAYEQYF. CDR3 nucleotide sequence: TGTGCCAGTAGTACCTACGGGACAGGCGCCTACGAGCAGTACTTC.

J is TRBJ1-5 and V is TRBV19, with TRBD1 identical over 7 bases. CDR3 length equals 14 residues. Unmatched junction bases numbered 7, after V lost 5 bases and J lost 6 bases. Germline V gives CDR1 LNHDA, CDR2 SQIVND (reference sequence). The CDR3 loop is CASSQGQEFQPQHF. CDR3 bases: TGTGCCAGTAGTCAAGGACAGGAATTTCAGCCCCAGCATTTT.

This clone was detected only once. The chain combines TRBV2 with TRBJ2-7; no clear D gene. Trimming removed 1 base at V and 4 bases at J, with 14 bases between. The CDR3 runs 15 residues. The germline gives CDR1 SNHLY, CDR2 FYNNEI. The CDR3 DNA follows: TGTGCCAGCAGTGAAGACTGGCGGAGCCTATACGAGCAGTACTTC. Translation: CASSEDWRSLYEQYF.

The V and J genes are TRBV19 and TRBJ2-2; 9 nucleotides line up with TRBD1. CDR1 and CDR2 from the germline V gene are LNHDA and SQIVND (reference sequence). V shed 5 bases, J shed 6 bases, and the junction held 7 bases outside the gene matches. The CDR3 has 15 amino acids. The CDR3 bases are TGTGCCAGTAGTTCTTTGCGACAGGGGGCCGGGGAGCTGTTTTTT. Translated, it gives CASSSLRQGAGELFF.

The chain's CDR3 is CASSPFLAASREQYF. For the CDR3, the DNA is TGTGCCAGCAGCCCGTTCCTAGCGGCTAGCCGCGAGCAGTACTTC. The gene calls are TRBV7-2 and TRBJ2-7, with 7 bases that match TRBD2. The CDR3 sequence is 15 residues long. The V and J ends lost 5 bases and 6 bases, in that order; junction bases with no gene match: 13. In germline, CDR1 is SGHTA, CDR2 FQGNSA.